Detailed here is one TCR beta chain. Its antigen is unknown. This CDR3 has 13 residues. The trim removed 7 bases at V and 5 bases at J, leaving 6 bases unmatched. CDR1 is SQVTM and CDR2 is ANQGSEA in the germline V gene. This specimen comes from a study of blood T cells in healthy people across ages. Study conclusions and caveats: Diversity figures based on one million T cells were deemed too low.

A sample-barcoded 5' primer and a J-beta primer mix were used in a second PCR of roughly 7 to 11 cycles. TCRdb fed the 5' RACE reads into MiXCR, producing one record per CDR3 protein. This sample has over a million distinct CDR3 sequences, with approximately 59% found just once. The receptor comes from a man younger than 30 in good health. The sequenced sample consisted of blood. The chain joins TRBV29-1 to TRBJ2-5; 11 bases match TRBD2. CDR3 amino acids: CSAVAGGPETQYF. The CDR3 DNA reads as TGCAGCGCCGTAGCGGGAGGGCCCGAGACCCAGTACTTC. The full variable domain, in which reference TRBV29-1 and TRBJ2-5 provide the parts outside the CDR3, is SAVISQKPSRDICQRGTSLTIQCQVDSQVTMMFWYRQQPGQSLTLIATANQGSEATYESGFVIDKFPISRPNLTFSTLTVSNMSPEDSSIYLCSAVAGGPETQYFGPGTRLLVL.